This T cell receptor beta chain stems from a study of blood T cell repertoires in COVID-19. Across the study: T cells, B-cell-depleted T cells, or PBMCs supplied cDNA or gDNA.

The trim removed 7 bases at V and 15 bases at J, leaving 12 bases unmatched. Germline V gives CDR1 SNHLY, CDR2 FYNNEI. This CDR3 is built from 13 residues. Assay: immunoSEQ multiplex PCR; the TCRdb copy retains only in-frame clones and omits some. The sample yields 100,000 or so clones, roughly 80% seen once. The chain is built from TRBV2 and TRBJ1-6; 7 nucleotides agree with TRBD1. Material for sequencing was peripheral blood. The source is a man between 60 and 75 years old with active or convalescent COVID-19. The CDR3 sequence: CASKETGTGRLHF. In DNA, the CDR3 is TGTGCCAGCAAGGAGACAGGGACCGGACGCCTCCACTTT.